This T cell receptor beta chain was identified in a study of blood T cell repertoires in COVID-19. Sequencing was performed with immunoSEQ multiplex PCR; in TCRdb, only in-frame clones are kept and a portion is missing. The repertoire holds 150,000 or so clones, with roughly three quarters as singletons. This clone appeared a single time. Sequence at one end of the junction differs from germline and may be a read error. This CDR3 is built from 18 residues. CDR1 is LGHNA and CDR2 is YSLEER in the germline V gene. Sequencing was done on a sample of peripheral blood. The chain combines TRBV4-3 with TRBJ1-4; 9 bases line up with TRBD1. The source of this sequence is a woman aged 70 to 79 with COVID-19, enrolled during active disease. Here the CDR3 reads CASSPGTGTSLKDERLFF. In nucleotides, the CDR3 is TGCGCCAGCAGCCCCGGGACAGGGACGTCTCTTAAGGATGAAAGACTGTTTTTT.